The 5 T cell receptor beta chains below were found in one sample sequenced in a study of cytotoxic CD8 clonotypes in ibrutinib-treated CLL. Assay: immunoSEQ multiplex PCR; the TCRdb copy retains only in-frame clones and omits some. Of about 130,000 clones listed, 75% to 85% are singletons. The sequencing here drew on PBMCs, taken after 12 months of ibrutinib treatment. The receptors were gathered from a human donor with chronic lymphocytic leukemia.

The chain couples TRBV27 to TRBJ1-1; D is ambiguous. V dropped 5 bases and J dropped 5 bases, with 12 bases sitting between them. Germline CDR1 and CDR2: MNHEY and SMNVEV (reference sequence). The CDR3 covers 13 residues. This chain's CDR3 is CASSKRAITEAFF. The CDR3 coding sequence is TGTGCCAGCAGTAAACGGGCTATTACTGAAGCTTTCTTT.

The V and J genes are TRBV9 and TRBJ2-2; 9 bases are a match to TRBD2. The length of the CDR3 is 14 residues. In germline, CDR1 is SGDLS, CDR2 YYNGEE. V lost 7 bases, J lost 4 bases, and 5 bases stayed unmatched. The CDR3, as DNA: TGTGCCAGCGGGGCGGGAGGGAGCACCGGGGAGCTGTTTTTT. Its translation is CASGAGGSTGELFF.

The rearrangement joins TRBV21-1 to TRBJ1-2; TRBD1, the table's D call, was not compared with the DNA. TRBV21-1 is a pseudogene segment. The CDR3 contains 14 residues. The CDR3 nucleotides are TGTGCCAGCAGCCCCCTCGGAGGGGGCCGGGGCTACACCTTC. Its translation is CASSPLGGGRGYTF.

V is TRBV4-3 and J is TRBJ2-3, with 7 bases fitting TRBD2. The CDR3 spans 17 residues. Germline V gene sequence: CDR1 LGHNA, CDR2 YSLEER. V lost 1 base and J lost 6; bases outside the gene matches: 13. CDR3 in DNA: TGCGCCAGCAGCCAAGCAAGTCCGGGCCCCGGGAGGGATACGCAGTATTTT. Translation: CASSQASPGPGRDTQYF.

The chain has TRBV4-2 and TRBJ2-2, with TRBD2 matching over 14 bases. V was pared by 4 bases and J by 7 bases, with 5 bases of the junction left unmatched. This CDR3 is 16 amino acids long. Germline CDR1 is LGHNA and CDR2 is YNFKEQ. The CDR3 protein is CASSPTSGRGNGELFF. CDR3 nucleotides: TGTGCCAGCAGCCCGACTAGCGGGAGGGGAAACGGGGAGCTGTTTTTT.